This T cell receptor beta chain was observed in a study of blood T cell repertoires in COVID-19. The overall study: Samples of COVID-19 (acute and convalescent) were obtained from the United States, Italy and Spain. Sources were T cells, B-cell-depleted T cells, or PBMCs; the material itself was cDNA or gDNA.

Germline lookup yields CDR1 SGHRS and CDR2 YFSETQ. The CDR3 extends over 15 amino acids. V gave up 4 bases and J gave up 0 bases; unmatched junction bases: 3. Per the study methods: Amplifying reference gene primers gave estimates of nucleated cell counts. Method: immunoSEQ multiplex PCR; TCRdb's copy keeps in-frame clones and lacks some. V, J and clone size were drawn from that table, and D and trimming were deduced from the DNA. The sample shows about 270,000 clones, around four fifths of them seen only once. The rearrangement links TRBV5-1 to TRBJ2-3; TRBD2 aligns across 9 bases. This sequence originates from a woman aged 50 to 65 who had recovered from COVID-19. Sequenced input: peripheral blood. The CDR3 nucleotides are TGCGCCAGCAGCGACGGACTAGCGAGCACAGATACGCAGTATTTT. This sequence encodes CASSDGLASTDTQYF.